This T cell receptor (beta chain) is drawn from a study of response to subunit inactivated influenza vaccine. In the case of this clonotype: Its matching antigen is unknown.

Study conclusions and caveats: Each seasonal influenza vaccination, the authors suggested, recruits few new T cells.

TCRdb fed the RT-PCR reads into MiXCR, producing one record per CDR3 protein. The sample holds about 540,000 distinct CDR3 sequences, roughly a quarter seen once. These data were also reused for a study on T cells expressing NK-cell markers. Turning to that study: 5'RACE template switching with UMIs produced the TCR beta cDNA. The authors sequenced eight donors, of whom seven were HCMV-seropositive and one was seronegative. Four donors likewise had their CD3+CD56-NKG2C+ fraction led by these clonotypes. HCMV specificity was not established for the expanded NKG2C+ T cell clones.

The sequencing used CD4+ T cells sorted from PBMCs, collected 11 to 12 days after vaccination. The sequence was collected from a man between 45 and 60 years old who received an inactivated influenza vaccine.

As DNA, the CDR3 is TGTGCCAGCAGCCAAACCGGGACTAGTAAAGAGCAGTTCTTC. This translates into CASSQTGTSKEQFF. The chain combines TRBV7-7 with TRBJ2-1, with 8 bases that match TRBD2. CDR1 and CDR2 (germline): SSHAT, FNYEAQ (reference sequence). Trimming took 5 bases from V and 10 from J; bases not matched to a gene: 10. CDR3 length: 14 amino acids.